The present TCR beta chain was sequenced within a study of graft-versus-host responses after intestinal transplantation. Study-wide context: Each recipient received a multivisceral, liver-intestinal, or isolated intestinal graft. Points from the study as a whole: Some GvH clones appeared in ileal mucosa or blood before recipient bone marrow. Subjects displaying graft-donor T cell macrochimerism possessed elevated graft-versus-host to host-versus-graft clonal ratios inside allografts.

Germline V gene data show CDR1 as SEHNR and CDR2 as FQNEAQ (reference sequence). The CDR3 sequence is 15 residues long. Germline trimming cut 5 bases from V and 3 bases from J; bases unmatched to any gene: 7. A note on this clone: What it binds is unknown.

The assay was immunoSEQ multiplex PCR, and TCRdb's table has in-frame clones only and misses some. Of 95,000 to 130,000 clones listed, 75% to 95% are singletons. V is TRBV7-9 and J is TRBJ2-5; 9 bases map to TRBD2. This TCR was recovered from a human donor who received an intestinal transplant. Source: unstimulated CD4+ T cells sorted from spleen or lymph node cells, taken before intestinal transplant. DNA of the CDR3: TGTGCCAGCAGCCGAAGTATAGCGGGGGAAGAGACCCAGTACTTC. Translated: CASSRSIAGEETQYF. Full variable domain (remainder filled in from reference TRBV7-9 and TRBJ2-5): DTGVSQNPRHKITKRGQNVTFRCDPISEHNRLYWYRQTLGQGPEFLTYFQNEAQLEKSRLLSDRFSAERPKGSFSTLEIQRTEQGDSAMYLCASSRSIAGEETQYFGPGTRLLVL.